This record concerns one TCR beta chain sequence. The antigen remains undetermined. This same CDR3 is encoded by further DNA sequences in the sample. This specimen belongs to a study of shared clonotypes between healthy human individuals. Whole-study context: Donor ages ranged 18 to 49 years: a couple of women, a few men. For every donor, three CD4 naive, three CD4 memory, two CD8 naive and one CD8 memory plates were used. Study-wide results and limits: Only blood was sampled, and tissue TCR repertoires likely differ from blood ones. Clonotype sharing among donors, it was expected, would be affected by sequencing depth.

The naive CD8 subset, CD45RO-negative cells positively selected for CCR7, excluded terminally differentiated effector memory CD45RA+ cells. TCRdb keeps only in-frame clones here, not all; method: immunoSEQ multiplex PCR. In the table there are about 2 million clones, over 85% of which are singletons. V lost 3 bases and J 3 bases, leaving 9 bases between the germline ends. Looked up from germline, CDR1 is SGHTA and CDR2 is FQGNSA. The CDR3 runs to 13 residues. The rearrangement links TRBV7-2 to TRBJ2-7; D might be TRBD2 (6 bases). The sequence came from a man aged 18 to 30 in good health. Sequences were obtained from naive CD8+ T cells sorted from blood. CDR3: CASSLSSGYEQYF. CDR3 bases: TGTGCCAGCAGCTTGAGTAGCGGCTACGAGCAGTACTTC.